This entry features one TCR beta chain sequence. In the original analysis: Junction-only sequences without quality scores were provided by ImmunoSEQ, so filtering was different. Measured with immunoSEQ multiplex PCR; TCRdb has only the in-frame clones, and not every one. V, J and clone size are those of that table, while D and trimming were read from the DNA. The sample lists approximately 350,000 clones; approximately 79% were seen once. The CDR3 contains 14 residues. From germline, CDR1 is SEHNR and CDR2 FQNEAQ (reference sequence). The V gene lost 6 bases and the J gene lost 1 base, with 12 bases spanning the gap. The entry originates in a study of shared clonotypes between healthy human individuals. Overall study: Donors had three CD4 naive, three CD4 memory, two CD8 naive and one CD8 memory plate apiece.

Negatively enriched CD4+ T cells were divided by CD45RA into naive and memory. The sample comprised memory CD4+ T cells sorted from blood. This sample's subset: CD45RA-negative fraction. The rearrangement links TRBV7-9 to TRBJ1-1, with a possible D match to TRBD1 (5 bases). The clonotype originates from a man younger than 45 in good health. CDR3 sequence reads: CASSLGGRNTEAFF. DNA of the CDR3: TGTGCCAGCAGTTTGGGGGGGAGGAACACTGAAGCTTTCTTT.